This T cell receptor (beta chain) was retrieved from a study of tumor-infiltrating lymphocytes in primary liver carcinoma. Findings and caveats of the study: No more than about 8-24% of top clones could be seen in all five tumor regions.

This clonotype was found once. Its antigen remains unknown. The junction differs from germline at one of its ends, possibly a read error. This CDR3 spans 14 amino acids. The V gene's germline CDR1 is SGHKS and CDR2 YYEKEE (reference sequence). Co-extraction yielded RNA and DNA from about 20-30 mg of unsorted bulk tissue. Patients' primary liver carcinoma was surgically resected. Every tumor sample held more than 75% viable tumor cells. The template, about 500 ng total RNA, yielded TCR beta cDNA made with a constant-region primer. Generation of the TCR beta libraries relied on three nested multiplex PCR rounds using slightly modified ARM-PCR. Primers for the first two PCR rounds were TRBV1-TRBV30 forward primers and a C-beta reverse primer (roughly 10 cycles per round). Using its own MiXCR run on the multiplex PCR reads, TCRdb lists one record per CDR3 protein. The sample has 150,000 to 200,000 distinct CDR3 sequences; just under 85% are singletons.

Sequenced input: tumor tissue from primary liver carcinoma. The clonotype originates from a man between 40 and 49 years old with primary liver carcinoma and hepatitis B virus infection. V and J are TRBV5-5 and TRBJ2-1; 11 nucleotides agree with TRBD1. CDR3 sequence reads: CASPRGGQGDEQFF. DNA of the CDR3: TGTGCCAGCCCTCGGGGGGGACAGGGGGATGAGCAGTTTTTC.